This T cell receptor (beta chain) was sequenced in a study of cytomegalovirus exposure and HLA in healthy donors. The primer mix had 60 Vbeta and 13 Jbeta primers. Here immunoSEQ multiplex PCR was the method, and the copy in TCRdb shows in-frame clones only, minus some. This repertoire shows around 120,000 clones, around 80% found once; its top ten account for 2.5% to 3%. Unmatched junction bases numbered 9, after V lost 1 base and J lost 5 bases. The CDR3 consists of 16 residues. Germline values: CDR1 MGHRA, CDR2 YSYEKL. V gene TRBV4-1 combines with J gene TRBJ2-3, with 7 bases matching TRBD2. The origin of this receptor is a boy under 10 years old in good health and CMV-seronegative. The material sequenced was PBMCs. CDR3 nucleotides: TGCGCCAGCAGCCAAGTTCGCCCGGGGGGAGGAGATACGCAGTATTTT. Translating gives CASSQVRPGGGDTQYF.